This T cell receptor (beta chain) was recovered during a study of regulatory T cells in long-lasting Graves disease (dated by TCRdb to about 2021). Context from the whole study: In the newly diagnosed Graves' disease group, patients had been taking antithyroid drugs for less than 3 months. This study used TCR sequencing and RNA sequencing of peripheral blood to compare persistent Graves' disease patients against newly diagnosed Graves' disease patients. The study was conducted in China and was registered as a clinical trial. A total of about 33 samples underwent TCR sequencing: around 13 from persistent and around 20 from newly diagnosed Graves' disease patients. Points the paper makes about the study in general: Persistent patients shared more public clonotypes among themselves (around 2,800) than newly diagnosed patients did (over 950). Compared with newly diagnosed patients, persistent Graves' disease patients had lower TCR Shannon entropy and fewer highly expanded clones, which suggests clonal expansion. Sequencing and analysis were restricted to the TCR beta chain. Peripheral blood alone was examined, since thyroid tissue, which constituted the primary lesion, could not be accessed. TRBV28, TRBJ1-2 and TRBJ2-5 were preferentially used in persistent disease, while TRBV20-1 and TRBJ2-1 were favored in newly diagnosed disease. The small sample size was acknowledged by the authors as a limitation that may reduce accuracy.

This clonotype was picked up a small number of times. Its binding antigen is unknown. Nothing much larger sits one base from this clone, and base qualities are not available. The CDR3 spans 15 residues, from the cysteine through the phenylalanine. This entry keeps only the CDR3 DNA: 45 bases, framed from base 1. Germline trimming amounts to 6 bases on V and 4 bases on J, with 12 as the count of junction bases outside the gene matches. The germline V gene yields MNHNS for CDR1 and SASEGT for CDR2. The meaning of the sample's time point label: newly diagnosed GD, antithyroid drugs for less than 3 months. For both TCR sequencing and RNA sequencing, RNA was extracted from PBMCs using TRIzol. The diagnosis of Graves' disease was made according to American Thyroid Association guidelines. The patients came from an endocrinology department in Xi'an, China. From each patient, about 8.9 milliliters of peripheral blood was collected into an EDTA anticoagulant tube. Ficoll Paque Plus density gradient separation was used to isolate PBMCs, and no further T cell sorting was done. An Agilent 2100 Bioanalyzer and agarose gel were used to assess RNA quality, and a NanoDrop 2000 was used to measure RNA concentration.

Libraries were prepared through multiplex PCR. The sequencer was an Illumina HiSeq 4000. CDR3 regions were amplified by Arm-PCR with iRepertoire HTBI primers to construct TCR beta libraries. PCR products were gel purified before sequencing. The study's own analysis went as follows. Across samples, approximately 68 TRBV and 13 to 15 TRBJ segments were identified and used for gene usage analysis of CDR3 amino acid clonotypes. Filtered high-quality paired reads were merged into contigs using COPE and FqMerger. BLAST was used to align contigs to the IMGT TRBV, TRBD and TRBJ reference genes, and CDR3 was defined following IMGT. Clonotypes above 0.1% frequency were classified as highly expanded clones. Shannon entropy served as the measure of repertoire diversity, while the Gini coefficient captured V-J evenness. Clonotypes shared by more than one individual were considered public. TCRdb reworked the public reads: Q25 trimming with fastp, MiXCR clone assembly, productive beta chains retained. A single entry per CDR3 protein holds the most common genes and DNA from its merged rows. The V and J calls were not made by the authors but by TCRdb's processing. This sample holds about 620,000 distinct CDR3 sequences; roughly 15% were observed only once. 15% to 20% of the sample lies in the top ten.

This sample was also put to use in a study of T cells in Graves' hyperthyroidism and ophthalmopathy. As the second publication notes: A patient counted as having stable Graves' hyperthyroidism if no progression to ophthalmopathy occurred over 18 months of follow-up. Hyperthyroidism patients were aged 18 to 65 years and newly diagnosed, with disease duration of less than 2 months. The study excluded patients with uncontrolled infections, other autoimmune diseases, pregnancy or lactation. Diagnoses were established on the basis of clinical symptoms, serum thyroxine and TRAb, thyroid ultrasound, and orbital computed tomography. For the first round of RT-PCR on the TCR CDR3, the HTBI primer set was used together with the Qiagen OneStep RT-PCR kit. Blood samples also contained most of the expanded thyroid clonotypes (frequency above 0.001), which suggests that blood repertoires may reflect thyroid immune responses. A model built on a 13 V-J signature distinguished ophthalmopathy from stable hyperthyroidism, reaching about 88% sensitivity and around 81% specificity in cross-validation and 80%/75% in testing. In validation, progression to ophthalmopathy was predicted by the model with 70.59% sensitivity and under 85% specificity, a median of around 6.5 months before onset. To identify distinguishing TCR V-J signatures, a discovery cohort of around 100 patients was used, comprising 43 with Graves' ophthalmopathy and around 57 with stable Graves' hyperthyroidism. Prospective prediction of ophthalmopathy was tested in an independent validation cohort consisting of 18 to 20 hyperthyroidism patients and around 16 patients who later progressed to ophthalmopathy. The roughly 90 discovery patients were divided at random into training and test sets in a 7:3 ratio. Thyroid tissue and blood T-cell repertoires from six or seven Graves' hyperthyroidism patients were also compared in the study. Following sampling, methimazole starting at 30 mg daily was given to hyperthyroidism patients, and high-dose intravenous methylprednisolone was given to ophthalmopathy patients. Libraries were constructed in a second round of multiplex PCR, after which size selection and purification were carried out. Libraries were sequenced paired-end with 100 bp reads on an Illumina HiSeq2000. Raw data were processed with SOAPnuke, discarding reads with adapters, uncalled bases, mean Phred below 15, or no exact constant-primer or identifier match. High-quality paired reads were merged with COPE v1.2.5, and unique nucleotide sequences were defined as clonotypes. Clonotypes were aligned to IMGT TRBV, TRBD and TRBJ reference segments using MiTCR v1.1. Analysis was restricted to V-J combinations with a frequency above 0.0001, which covered approximately 99% of repertoires. A TCS score was defined as the ratio between F50 (clonal expansion) and ExV (chaos), using BLOSUM62-based TCRdist between CDR3 peptides within each V-J. Welch's t-statistics and random forest reduced roughly 530 V-J features to 13, which were used in a naive Bayes classifier (R e1071). Sample size was not statistically predetermined, and investigators were not blinded to group allocation. According to the paper, TCR Vbeta CDR3 sequencing was carried out on 120 to 150 peripheral blood samples, which came from some 41 ophthalmopathy, under 85 hyperthyroidism and approximately 17 progressor patients.

The source is a woman in her 30s with Graves disease. Donor details come from another sample of the same person, matched by shared clones. The chain joins TRBV6-1 to TRBJ2-7, with TRBD2 identical over 7 junction bases. The sequenced sample was peripheral blood mononuclear cells (PBMCs), obtained at new diagnosis, from a patient treated with antithyroid drugs. CDR3 protein: CASSSGTTDIYEQYF. The nucleotides read TGTGCCAGCAGCTCCGGGACTACTGACATTTACGAGCAGTACTTC.